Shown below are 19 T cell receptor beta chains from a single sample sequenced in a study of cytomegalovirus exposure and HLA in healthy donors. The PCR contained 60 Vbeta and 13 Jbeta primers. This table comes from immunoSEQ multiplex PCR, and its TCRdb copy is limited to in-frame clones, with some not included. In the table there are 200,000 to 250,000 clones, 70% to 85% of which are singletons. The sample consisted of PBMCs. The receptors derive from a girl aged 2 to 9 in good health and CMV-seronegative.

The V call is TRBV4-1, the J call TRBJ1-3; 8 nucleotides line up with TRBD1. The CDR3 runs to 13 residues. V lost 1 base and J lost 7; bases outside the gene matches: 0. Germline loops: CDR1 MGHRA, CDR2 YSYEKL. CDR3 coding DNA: TGCGCCAGCAGCCAAGGACAGGGGAACACCATATATTTT. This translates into CASSQGQGNTIYF.

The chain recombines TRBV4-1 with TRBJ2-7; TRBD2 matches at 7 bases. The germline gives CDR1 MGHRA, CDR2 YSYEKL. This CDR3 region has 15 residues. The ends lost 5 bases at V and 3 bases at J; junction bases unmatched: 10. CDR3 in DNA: TGCGCCAGCAGCAAAGGGGAGGGGCAGGGCTACGAGCAGTACTTC. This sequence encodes CASSKGEGQGYEQYF.

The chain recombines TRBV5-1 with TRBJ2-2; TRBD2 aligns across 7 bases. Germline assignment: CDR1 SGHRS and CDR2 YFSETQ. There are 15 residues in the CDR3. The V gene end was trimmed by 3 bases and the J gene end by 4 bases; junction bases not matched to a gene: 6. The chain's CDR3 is CASSSSGVGTGELFF. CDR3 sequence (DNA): TGCGCCAGCAGCTCGAGCGGGGTAGGCACCGGGGAGCTGTTTTTT.

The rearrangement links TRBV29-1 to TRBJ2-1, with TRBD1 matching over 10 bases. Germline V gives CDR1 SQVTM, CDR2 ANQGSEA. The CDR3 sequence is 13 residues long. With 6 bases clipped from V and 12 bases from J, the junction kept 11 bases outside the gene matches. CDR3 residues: CSVVSRDRGRQFF. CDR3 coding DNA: TGCAGCGTAGTTTCCCGGGACAGGGGCCGGCAGTTCTTC.

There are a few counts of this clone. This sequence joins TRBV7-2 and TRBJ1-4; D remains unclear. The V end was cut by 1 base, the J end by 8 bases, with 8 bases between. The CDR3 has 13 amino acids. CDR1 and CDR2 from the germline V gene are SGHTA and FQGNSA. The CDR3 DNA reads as TGTGCCAGCAGCTTAGGAGTTGTGGAAAAACTGTTTTTT. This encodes CASSLGVVEKLFF.

The CDR3 protein is CASSLLGAGNGNTIYF. The CDR3 DNA reads TGCGCCAGCAGCCTTCTAGGGGCAGGGAACGGAAACACCATATATTTT. This chain joins TRBV4-1 and TRBJ1-3; tentative D call: TRBD1 (5 bases). The length of the CDR3 is 16 residues. Per germline, CDR1 MGHRA and CDR2 YSYEKL. Trimming stripped 4 bases from V and 4 bases from J, with 17 bases between.

The CDR3 sequence: CASSLSPRGGEQFF. DNA for the CDR3: TGTGCCAGCAGCTTATCTCCCCGGGGGGGTGAGCAGTTCTTC. The chain carries TRBV7-2 and TRBJ2-1, with TRBD2 matching 8 bases. V lost 2 bases to trimming and J lost 9 bases; unmatched junction nucleotides: 6. Germline loops: CDR1 SGHTA, CDR2 FQGNSA. The CDR3 sequence is 14 residues long. Full variable domain (rest looked up from reference TRBV7-2 and TRBJ2-1): GAGVSQSPSNKVTEKGKDVELRCDPISGHTALYWYRQSLGQGLEFLIYFQGNSAPDKSGLPSDRFSAERTGGSVSTLTIQRTQQEDSAVYLCASSLSPRGGEQFFGPGTRLTVL.

The CDR3 reads CASSYRDSYSNQPQHF. CDR3 sequence (DNA): TGTGCCAGCAGCTACCGGGACAGCTATAGCAATCAGCCCCAGCATTTT. This chain joins TRBV6-5 and TRBJ1-5; TRBD1 aligns across 7 bases. V shed 6 bases and J 0 bases; nucleotides not matched to a gene: 8. Germline V gives CDR1 MNHEY, CDR2 SVGAGI. This CDR3 spans 16 amino acids.

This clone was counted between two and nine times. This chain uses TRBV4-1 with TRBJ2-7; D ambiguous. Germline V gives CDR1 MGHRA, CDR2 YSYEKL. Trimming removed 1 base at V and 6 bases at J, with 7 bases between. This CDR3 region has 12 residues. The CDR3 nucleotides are TGCGCCAGCAGCCAAGGAGCCGTCGAGCAGTACTTC. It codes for CASSQGAVEQYF.

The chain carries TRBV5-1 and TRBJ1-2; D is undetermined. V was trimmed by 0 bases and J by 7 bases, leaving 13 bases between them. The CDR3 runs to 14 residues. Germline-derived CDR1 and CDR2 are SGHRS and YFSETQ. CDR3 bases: TGCGCCAGCAGCTTGGCCTCGGTTCTTTCTGGCTACACCTTC. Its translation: CASSLASVLSGYTF.

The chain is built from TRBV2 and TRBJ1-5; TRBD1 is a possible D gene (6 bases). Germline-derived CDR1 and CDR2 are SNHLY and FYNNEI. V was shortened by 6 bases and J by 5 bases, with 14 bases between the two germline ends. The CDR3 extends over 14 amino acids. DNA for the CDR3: TGTGCCAGCAGCGTAGACAGGCGGGATCAGCCCCAGCATTTT. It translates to CASSVDRRDQPQHF.

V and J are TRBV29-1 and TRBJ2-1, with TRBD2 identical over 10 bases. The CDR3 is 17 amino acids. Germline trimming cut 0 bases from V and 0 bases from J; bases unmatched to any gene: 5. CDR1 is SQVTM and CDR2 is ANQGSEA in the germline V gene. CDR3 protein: CSVEDQQRGGSYNEQFF. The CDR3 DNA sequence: TGCAGCGTTGAAGATCAGCAGCGGGGGGGCTCCTACAATGAGCAGTTCTTC.

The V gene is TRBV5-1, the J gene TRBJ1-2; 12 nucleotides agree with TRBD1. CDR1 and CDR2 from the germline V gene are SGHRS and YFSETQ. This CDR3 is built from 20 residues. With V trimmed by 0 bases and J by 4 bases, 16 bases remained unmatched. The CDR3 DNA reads TGCGCCAGCAGCTTGGATCCGAGCCGGGACAGGGGGCGTTCTAGCTATGGCTACACCTTC. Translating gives CASSLDPSRDRGRSSYGYTF.

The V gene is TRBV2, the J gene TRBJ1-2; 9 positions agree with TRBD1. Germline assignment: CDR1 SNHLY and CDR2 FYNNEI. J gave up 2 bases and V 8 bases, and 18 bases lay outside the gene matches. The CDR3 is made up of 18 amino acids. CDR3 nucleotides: TGTGCCAGCTCAGTGCGGGCCTCGACAGGGGGGGAGAACTATGGCTACACCTTC. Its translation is CASSVRASTGGENYGYTF.

Written as DNA, the CDR3 is TGCGCCAGCAGCCAAGTAGCAGGGAAGCGTAGCAATCAGCCCCAGCATTTT. It specifies CASSQVAGKRSNQPQHF. J is TRBJ1-5 and V is TRBV4-1; D is perhaps TRBD1 (5 bases). Trimming stripped 1 base from V and 0 bases from J, with 13 bases between. The CDR3 contains 17 residues. Germline V gene data show CDR1 as MGHRA and CDR2 as YSYEKL.

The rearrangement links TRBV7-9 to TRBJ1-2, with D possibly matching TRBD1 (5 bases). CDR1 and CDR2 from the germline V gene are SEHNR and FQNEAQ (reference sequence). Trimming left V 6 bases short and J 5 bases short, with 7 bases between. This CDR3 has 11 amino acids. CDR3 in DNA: TGTGCCAGCAGTCCAGGGTATGGCTACACCTTC. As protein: CASSPGYGYTF.

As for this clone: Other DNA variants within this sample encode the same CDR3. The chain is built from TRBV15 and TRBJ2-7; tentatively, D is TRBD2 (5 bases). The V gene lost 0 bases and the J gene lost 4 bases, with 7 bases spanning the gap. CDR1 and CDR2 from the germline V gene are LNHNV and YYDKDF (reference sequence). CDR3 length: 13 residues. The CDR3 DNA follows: TGTGCCACCAGCAGAGACCTAGCTTACGAGCAGTACTTC. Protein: CATSRDLAYEQYF.

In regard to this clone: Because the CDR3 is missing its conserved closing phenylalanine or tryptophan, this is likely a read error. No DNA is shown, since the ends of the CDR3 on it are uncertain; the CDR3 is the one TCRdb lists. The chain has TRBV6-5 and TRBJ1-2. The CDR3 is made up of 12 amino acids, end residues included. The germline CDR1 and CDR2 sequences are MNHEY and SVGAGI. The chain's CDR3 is CASSSRGGERIY.

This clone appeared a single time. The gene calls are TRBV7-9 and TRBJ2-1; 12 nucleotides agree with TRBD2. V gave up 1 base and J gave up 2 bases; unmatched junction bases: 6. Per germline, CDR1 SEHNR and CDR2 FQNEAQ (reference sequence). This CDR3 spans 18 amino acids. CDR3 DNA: TGTGCCAGCAGCTTAGATCGGACTAGCGGGGATACCTACAATGAGCAGTTCTTC. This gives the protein CASSLDRTSGDTYNEQFF. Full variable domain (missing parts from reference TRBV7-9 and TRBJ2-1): DTGVSQNPRHKITKRGQNVTFRCDPISEHNRLYWYRQTLGQGPEFLTYFQNEAQLEKSRLLSDRFSAERPKGSFSTLEIQRTEQGDSAMYLCASSLDRTSGDTYNEQFFGPGTRLTVL.